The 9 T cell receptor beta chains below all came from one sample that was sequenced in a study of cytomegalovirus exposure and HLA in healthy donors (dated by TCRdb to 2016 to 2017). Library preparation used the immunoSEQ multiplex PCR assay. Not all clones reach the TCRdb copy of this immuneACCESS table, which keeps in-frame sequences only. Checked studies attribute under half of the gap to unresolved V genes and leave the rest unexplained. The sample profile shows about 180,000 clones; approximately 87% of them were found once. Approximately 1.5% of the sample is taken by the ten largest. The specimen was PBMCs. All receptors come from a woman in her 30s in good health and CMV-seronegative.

In DNA form, the CDR3 reads TGTGCCAGCAGTTACTCGAGGCAATACAATGAGCAGTTCTTC. Protein product: CASSYSRQYNEQFF. V gene TRBV6-6 combines with J gene TRBJ2-1; D not resolved. V was clipped by 0 bases and J by 4 bases, with 7 bases between them. Germline V gene sequence: CDR1 MNHNY, CDR2 SVGAGI (reference sequence). This CDR3 has 14 amino acids.

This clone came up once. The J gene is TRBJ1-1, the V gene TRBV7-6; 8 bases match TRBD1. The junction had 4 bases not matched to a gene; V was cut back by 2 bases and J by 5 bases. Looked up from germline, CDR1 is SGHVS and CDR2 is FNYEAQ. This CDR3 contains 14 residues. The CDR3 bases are TGTGCCAGCAGCTTAACAGGGGGGAATACTGAAGCTTTCTTT. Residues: CASSLTGGNTEAFF.

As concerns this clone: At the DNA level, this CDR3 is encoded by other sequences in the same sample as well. CDR3 loop: CASSYTDTQYF. The CDR3 region has the DNA TGTGCCAGCAGCTACACAGATACGCAGTATTTT. The V gene is TRBV2, the J gene TRBJ2-3; D gene uncertain. The CDR3 is 11 residues long. V lost 6 bases to trimming and J lost 2 bases, with 3 bases between them. Germline V gene sequence: CDR1 SNHLY, CDR2 FYNNEI.

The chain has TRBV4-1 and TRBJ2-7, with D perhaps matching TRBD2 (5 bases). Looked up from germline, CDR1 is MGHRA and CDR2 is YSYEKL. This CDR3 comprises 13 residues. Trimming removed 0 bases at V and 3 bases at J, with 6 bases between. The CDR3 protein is CASSQDGSYEQYF. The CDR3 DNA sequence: TGCGCCAGCAGCCAAGATGGGAGCTACGAGCAGTACTTC.

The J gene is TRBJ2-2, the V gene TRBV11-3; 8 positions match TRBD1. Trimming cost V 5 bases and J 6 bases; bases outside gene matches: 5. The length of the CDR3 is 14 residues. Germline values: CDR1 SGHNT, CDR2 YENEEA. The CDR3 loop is CASSGTGRPGELFF. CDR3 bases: TGTGCCAGCAGCGGGACAGGAAGGCCCGGGGAGCTGTTTTTT.

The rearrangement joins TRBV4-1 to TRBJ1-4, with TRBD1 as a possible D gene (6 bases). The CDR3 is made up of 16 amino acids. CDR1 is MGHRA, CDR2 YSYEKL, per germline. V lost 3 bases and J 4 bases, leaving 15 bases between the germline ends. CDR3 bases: TGCGCCAGCAGCCATCGGAGCCGGGACAATAATGAAAAACTGTTTTTT. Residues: CASSHRSRDNNEKLFF.

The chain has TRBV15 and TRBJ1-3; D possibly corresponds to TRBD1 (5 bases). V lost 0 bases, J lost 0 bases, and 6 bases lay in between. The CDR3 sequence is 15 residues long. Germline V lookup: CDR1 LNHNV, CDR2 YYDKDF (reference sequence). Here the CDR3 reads CATSRDRVSGNTIYF. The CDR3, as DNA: TGTGCCACCAGCAGAGACAGGGTCTCTGGAAACACCATATATTTT.

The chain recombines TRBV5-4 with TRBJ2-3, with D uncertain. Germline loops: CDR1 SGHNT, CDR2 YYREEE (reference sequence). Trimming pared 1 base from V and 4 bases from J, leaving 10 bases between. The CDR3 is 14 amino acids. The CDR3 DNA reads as TGTGCCAGCAGCTTGATTGCCGGTCCAGATACGCAGTATTTT. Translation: CASSLIAGPDTQYF. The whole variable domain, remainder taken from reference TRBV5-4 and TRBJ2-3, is ETGVTQSPTHLIKTRGQQVTLRCSSQSGHNTVSWYQQALGQGPQFIFQYYREEENGRGNFPPRFSGLQFPNYSSELNVNALELDDSALYLCASSLIAGPDTQYFGPGTRLTVL.

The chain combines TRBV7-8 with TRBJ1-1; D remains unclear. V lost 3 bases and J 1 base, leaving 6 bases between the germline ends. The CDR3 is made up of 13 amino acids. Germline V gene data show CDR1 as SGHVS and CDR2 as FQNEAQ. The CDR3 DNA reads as TGTGCCAGCAGCTTTGAACAGAACACTGAAGCTTTCTTT. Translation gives CASSFEQNTEAFF.